Reported below is one TCR beta chain. Its matching antigen is unknown. This sample is part of a study of cytomegalovirus exposure and HLA in healthy donors. Study outcomes and limitations: Many donors shared some public TCRs, even though most TCR sequences were rare.

Some clones are missing from TCRdb's copy, which holds only in-frame ones; the method was immunoSEQ multiplex PCR. Of under 250,000 clones listed, 80% to 95% are singletons. CDR1 and CDR2 from the germline V gene are ENHRY and SYGVKD. There are 15 residues in the CDR3. V lost 5 bases, J lost 0 bases, and 14 bases lay in between. The sequencing sample was made of PBMCs. The receptor was derived from a woman younger than 30 in good health and CMV-seronegative. The chain couples TRBV10-3 to TRBJ2-7, with D possibly being TRBD1 (6 bases). This CDR3 reads CAISPRDTYSYEQYF. The CDR3 nucleotides are TGTGCCATCAGTCCCCGGGACACTTACTCCTACGAGCAGTACTTC.